The entry that follows covers one T cell receptor beta chain sequence. Its antigen is unknown. The CDR3 totals 13 residues. These data belong to a study of T cells expressing NK-cell markers. Study outcomes and limitations: There remained a lack of clarity about HCMV specificity of expanded NKG2C+ T cell clones. In several donors, dominant clonotypes made up about 25-65% of CD3+CD56-NKG2C+ cells.

TCRdb reanalyzed the 5' RACE reads, giving one entry per CDR3 protein sequence and no DNA. The table lists roughly 150,000 distinct CDR3 sequences, with over 20% in the top ten. The V call is TRBV12-3 or TRBV12-4, the J call TRBJ1-5. The sequence was obtained from a man aged 18-70 years in good health. The sequencing input was blood T cells: a sorted CD56 or NKG2C T cell subset, CD4+ or CD8+ T cells, or bulk PBMC T cells (not recorded which). CDR3 loop: CASSLSEASPQHF.